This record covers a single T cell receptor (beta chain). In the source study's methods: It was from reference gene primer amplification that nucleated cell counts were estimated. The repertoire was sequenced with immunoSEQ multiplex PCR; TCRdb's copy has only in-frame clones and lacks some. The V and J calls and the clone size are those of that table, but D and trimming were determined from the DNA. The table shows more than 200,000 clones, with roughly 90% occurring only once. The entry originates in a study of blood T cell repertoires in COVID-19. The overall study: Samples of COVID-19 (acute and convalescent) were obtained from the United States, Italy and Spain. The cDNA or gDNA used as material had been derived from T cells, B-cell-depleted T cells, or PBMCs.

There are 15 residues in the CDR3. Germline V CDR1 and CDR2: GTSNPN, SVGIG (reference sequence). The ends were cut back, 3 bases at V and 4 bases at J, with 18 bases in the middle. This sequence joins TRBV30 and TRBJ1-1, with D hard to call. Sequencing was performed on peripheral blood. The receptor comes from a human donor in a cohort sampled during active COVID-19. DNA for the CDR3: TGTGCCTGGAGATCACTCGGGGAGGTTACCACTGAAGCTTTCTTT. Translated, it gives CAWRSLGEVTTEAFF.